This T cell receptor (beta chain) was recorded in a study of blood T cells in healthy people across ages. Study-level points and caveats: In long-lived donors, naive CD4+ cell counts and diversity exceeded those of aged donors.

The sample providers were healthy Caucasian people from Russia, aged about 6 to 100. Regarding this clonotype: Antigen specificity is unknown.

Primers used in a second PCR of about 7 to 12 cycles were a sample-barcoded 5' primer and a J-beta primer mix. Each cDNA molecule received a tag from a template-switch adaptor that had 12 random nucleotides. TCRdb redid the calling of the 5' RACE reads with MiXCR, one entry per CDR3 protein. The sample shows about 680,000 distinct CDR3 sequences, 45% to 50% of them seen only once. CDR1 is LGHDT, CDR2 YNNKEL, per germline (reference sequence). CDR3 length: 15 residues. V was clipped by 0 bases and J by 7 bases; unmatched bases: 7. The sample taken for sequencing was blood. The receptor was derived from a woman between 55 and 75 years old in good health. The V call is TRBV3-1, the J call TRBJ2-7; 9 bases line up with TRBD2. The CDR3 protein is CASSQDASGIYEQYF. In DNA form, the CDR3 reads TGTGCCAGCAGCCAAGACGCTAGCGGGATCTATGAGCAGTACTTC.